This passage covers 24 T cell receptor beta chains from one sample sequenced in a study of T cells in Graves' hyperthyroidism and ophthalmopathy. Using RNA transcripts as the source, TCR beta CDR3 regions were amplified. The HTBI primer set was used in a first-round RT-PCR of the TCR CDR3. In TCRdb, the multiplex PCR reads were re-called with MiXCR into one record per CDR3 protein. This sample has approximately 400,000 distinct CDR3 sequences, with 15% to 19% found just once. Sequencing was done on a sample of blood. Receptor source: a young woman with Graves' hyperthyroidism.

This clonotype has at least ten counts. The gene calls are TRBV6-1 and TRBJ1-1, with D unclear. Germline V gene lookup returns CDR1 MNHNS and CDR2 SASEGT. This CDR3 region has 13 residues. The V gene lost 7 bases and the J gene lost 0 bases, with 9 bases spanning the gap. In DNA form, the CDR3 reads TGTGCCAGCATTGGGGTCATGAACACTGAAGCTTTCTTT. Translated: CASIGVMNTEAFF.

The J gene is TRBJ2-2, the V gene TRBV20-1; D may be TRBD1 or TRBD2 (5 bases each). CDR3 length: 16 amino acids. V was cut by 6 bases and J by 3 bases, with 20 bases left in between. The germline V gene encodes CDR1 DFQATT and CDR2 SNEGSKA (reference sequence). CDR3 residues: CSASPRTGTHTGELFF. CDR3 bases: TGCAGTGCCTCGCCCCGCACCGGGACCCACACCGGGGAGCTGTTTTTT.

In nucleotides, the CDR3 is TGTGCCAGCAGCTTTCTCGGACACAATGAGCAGTTCTTC. Its translation: CASSFLGHNEQFF. The chain links TRBV11-1 to TRBJ2-1; D is ambiguous. V lost 3 bases and J lost 5, with 8 bases in between. The CDR3 runs to 13 residues. Germline V lookup: CDR1 SGHAT, CDR2 FQDESV (reference sequence). Full variable domain (rest looked up from reference TRBV11-1 and TRBJ2-1): EAEVAQSPRYKITEKSQAVAFWCDPISGHATLYWYRQILGQGPELLVQFQDESVVDDSQLPKDRFSAERLKGVDSTLKIQPAELGDSAMYLCASSFLGHNEQFFGPGTRLTVL.

This clonotype was observed a handful of times. This rearrangement joins TRBV20-1 to TRBJ1-2; D is uncertain. The CDR3 runs to 14 residues. CDR1 is DFQATT, CDR2 SNEGSKA, per germline (reference sequence). With 0 bases removed from V and 5 bases from J, the gap between germline ends came to 13 bases. For the CDR3, the DNA is TGCAGTGCTAGAGATAGGGCAGTTTCATATGGCTACACCTTC. Translated, it gives CSARDRAVSYGYTF.

The rearrangement links TRBV5-4 to TRBJ1-1; D uncertain. Germline V gene sequence: CDR1 SGHNT, CDR2 YYREEE (reference sequence). CDR3 length: 14 amino acids. Trimming stripped 2 bases from V and 2 bases from J, with 10 bases between. CDR3 sequence reads: CASSFEGTNTEAFF. DNA of the CDR3: TGTGCCAGCAGCTTCGAGGGTACTAACACTGAAGCTTTCTTT. The full variable domain, in which reference TRBV5-4 and TRBJ1-1 provide the parts outside the CDR3, is ETGVTQSPTHLIKTRGQQVTLRCSSQSGHNTVSWYQQALGQGPQFIFQYYREEENGRGNFPPRFSGLQFPNYSSELNVNALELDDSALYLCASSFEGTNTEAFFGQGTRLTVV.

There are many counts of this clonotype. The V and J genes are TRBV20-1 and TRBJ2-5, with a tentative D call TRBD1 (6 bases). Trimming took off 3 bases at V and 1 base at J, with 12 bases between the two ends. This CDR3 is built from 14 residues. Germline values: CDR1 DFQATT, CDR2 SNEGSKA (reference sequence). The CDR3 DNA reads as TGCAGTGCTAGGGGACACATTTCCCAAGAGACCCAGTACTTC. This gives the protein CSARGHISQETQYF.

In this sample, this clonotype turned up many times. CDR3 coding DNA: TGTGCCAGCAGTCCCACCCCGCCGGACAGGGAGGGGGCACAAAGCCAGCCCCAGCATTTT. Protein: CASSPTPPDREGAQSQPQHF. V and J are TRBV28 and TRBJ1-5, with TRBD1 identical over 8 bases. The J segment lost 7 bases and the V segment lost 5 bases, leaving 25 bases of the junction unmatched. Per germline, CDR1 MDHEN and CDR2 SYDVKM. CDR3 length equals 20 residues.

This clonotype came up a few times. The chain has TRBV19 and TRBJ1-5; D is ambiguous. This CDR3 is built from 14 residues. The V gene's germline CDR1 is LNHDA and CDR2 SQIVND (reference sequence). The V end was cut by 8 bases, the J end by 0 bases, with 11 bases between. The CDR3 DNA is TGTGCCAGTGAGGGCGTTAATAGCAATCAGCCCCAGCATTTT. It yields the protein CASEGVNSNQPQHF. Based on the CDR3 plus reference TRBV19 and TRBJ1-5, the full variable domain is DGGITQSPKYLFRKEGQNVTLSCEQNLNHDAMYWYRQDPGQGLRLIYYSQIVNDFQKGDIAEGYSVSREKKESFPLTVTSAQKNPTAFYLCASEGVNSNQPQHFGDGTRLSIL.

The V and J genes are TRBV4-1 and TRBJ2-1; D is unresolved. This CDR3 contains 17 residues. Trimming cost V 0 bases and J 3 bases, with 15 bases left between them. Germline assignment: CDR1 MGHRA and CDR2 YSYEKL. CDR3 sequence reads: CASSQDLLQIVYNEQFF. CDR3 DNA: TGCGCCAGCAGCCAAGATCTTTTGCAGATCGTCTACAATGAGCAGTTCTTC.

The table lists this clonotype with a few counts. The chain carries TRBV6-1 and TRBJ2-1; D might be TRBD1 or TRBD2, each matching 5 bases. The CDR3 sequence is 14 residues long. Trimming pared 5 bases from V and 3 bases from J, leaving 11 bases between. Germline values: CDR1 MNHNS, CDR2 SASEGT. The CDR3 reads CASSMGDRYNEQFF. CDR3 DNA sequence: TGTGCCAGCAGTATGGGGGACCGCTACAATGAGCAGTTCTTC.

The chain combines TRBV28 with TRBJ1-2; maybe TRBD1 (6 bases). Looked up from germline, CDR1 is MDHEN and CDR2 is SYDVKM. This CDR3 is 15 amino acids long. V was pared by 5 bases and J by 7 bases, with 20 bases between. The CDR3 sequence: CASSQGTTGPPGYTF. DNA for the CDR3: TGTGCCAGCAGTCAAGGGACAACAGGACCACCTGGCTACACCTTC.

Many counts were recorded for this clonotype. This chain uses TRBV2 with TRBJ2-1, with 14 bases fitting TRBD2. Germline CDR1 is SNHLY and CDR2 is FYNNEI. With 0 bases clipped from V and 13 bases from J, the junction kept 17 bases outside the gene matches. CDR3 size: 19 residues. The CDR3 spells CASSEARLAGGSITMKQFF. Here the CDR3 DNA reads TGTGCCAGCAGTGAAGCGCGACTAGCGGGAGGGTCGATTACAATGAAACAGTTCTTC. The whole variable domain, filled in from reference TRBV2 and TRBJ2-1, reads EPEVTQTPSHQVTQMGQEVILRCVPISNHLYFYWYRQILGQKVEFLVSFYNNEISEKSEIFDDQFSVERPDGSNFTLKIRSTKLEDSAMYFCASSEARLAGGSITMKQFFGPGTRLTVL.

This clonotype has ten or more counts. CDR3 in amino acids: CASSLWPLDHSNEKLFF. DNA for the CDR3: TGCGCCAGCAGCTTGTGGCCGTTGGATCACTCTAATGAAAAACTGTTTTTT. The V and J genes are TRBV5-1 and TRBJ1-4; D gene ambiguous. The CDR3 is made up of 17 amino acids. Germline loops: CDR1 SGHRS, CDR2 YFSETQ. V dropped 1 base and J dropped 3 bases, with 16 bases sitting between them.

In this sample, this clonotype turned up many times. The chain is built from TRBV7-2 and TRBJ2-7; TRBD1 agrees at 7 bases. CDR1 and CDR2 (germline): SGHTA, FQGNSA. J lost 1 base, V lost 2 bases, and 2 bases had no gene match. The CDR3 has 14 amino acids. The DNA of the CDR3 is TGTGCCAGCAGCTTACAGACAGGGTCCTACGAGCAGTACTTC. This codes for CASSLQTGSYEQYF.

This clonotype came up many times. The chain carries TRBV5-1 and TRBJ2-3; D perhaps matches TRBD2 (5 bases). The CDR3 is made up of 11 amino acids. Looked up from germline, CDR1 is SGHRS and CDR2 is YFSETQ. The ends were cut back, 7 bases at V and 5 bases at J, with 8 bases in the middle. The CDR3 DNA sequence: TGCGCCAGCGCAGCGGAAGATACGCAGTATTTT. Translation: CASAAEDTQYF.

The chain is built from TRBV20-1 and TRBJ1-5; possibly TRBD1 for D (6 bases). The CDR3 spans 13 residues. Deletions cut 1 base from V and 7 bases from J, with 11 bases between. Per germline, CDR1 DFQATT and CDR2 SNEGSKA (reference sequence). CDR3 protein: CSARVPGEQPQHF. In DNA form, the CDR3 reads TGCAGTGCTAGAGTTCCAGGGGAACAGCCCCAGCATTTT.

The chain carries TRBV29-1 and TRBJ2-2, with TRBD1 matching over 8 bases. With 1 base clipped from V and 1 base from J, the junction kept 2 bases outside the gene matches. The germline V gene encodes CDR1 SQVTM and CDR2 ANQGSEA. CDR3 length equals 15 residues. For the CDR3, the DNA is TGCAGCGTTGAAGGCAGGGGGCGGAACACCGGGGAGCTGTTTTTT. Protein product: CSVEGRGRNTGELFF.

There are many counts of this clonotype. The chain recombines TRBV29-1 with TRBJ2-1, with D unresolved. Trimming took 1 base from V and 9 from J, leaving 16 bases between them. This CDR3 spans 14 amino acids. The germline gives CDR1 SQVTM, CDR2 ANQGSEA. Written as DNA, the CDR3 is TGCAGCGTTGAAGGGGTGACCCTAGTTGGTGAGCAGTTCTTC. Amino acids: CSVEGVTLVGEQFF.

To note about this clonotype: One base away lies a much larger clone, so this may be a sequencing read error. V gene TRBV7-2 combines with J gene TRBJ2-1; 8 nucleotides agree with TRBD2. The germline gives CDR1 SGHTA, CDR2 FQGNSA. Trimming took 5 bases from V and 7 from J; bases not matched to a gene: 13. The CDR3 is made up of 16 amino acids. CDR3 region: CASSQFPQRERNEQFF. The CDR3 nucleotides are TGTGCCAGCAGCCAATTTCCCCAGCGGGAGCGGAATGAGCAGTTCTTC.

This chain connects TRBV7-8 to TRBJ2-2, with 7 bases that match TRBD2. This CDR3 is 16 amino acids long. Trimming cost V 5 bases and J 6 bases; bases outside gene matches: 12. Germline assignment: CDR1 SGHVS and CDR2 FQNEAQ. This chain's CDR3 is CASSRIQTSRPGELFF. In nucleotides, the CDR3 is TGTGCCAGCAGCCGAATCCAGACTAGCCGACCCGGGGAGCTGTTTTTT.

Ten or more counts support this clonotype. V usage is TRBV7-2 and J usage is TRBJ2-1; 10 bases line up with TRBD2. The ends lost 1 base at V and 6 bases at J; junction bases unmatched: 9. The CDR3 extends over 17 amino acids. CDR1 is SGHTA and CDR2 is FQGNSA in the germline V gene. The CDR3 reads CASSLVSGAGGGNEQFF. The CDR3 DNA reads TGTGCCAGCAGCTTAGTGTCGGGAGCGGGGGGGGGCAATGAGCAGTTCTTC.

This clonotype was observed many times. The rearrangement links TRBV12-3 or TRBV12-4 to TRBJ1-5; 8 bases agree with TRBD1. The CDR3 covers 16 residues. V lost 2 bases, J lost 7 bases, and 10 bases stayed unmatched. The CDR3: CASSLSDRGTRQPQHF. The CDR3 DNA reads as TGTGCCAGCAGTTTAAGTGACAGGGGTACGAGACAGCCCCAGCATTTT.

Here the CDR3 reads CASSYFKGQGHSNQPQHF. The CDR3 DNA reads TGTGCCAGCAGTTACTTTAAGGGACAGGGCCATAGCAATCAGCCCCAGCATTTT. The V and J genes are TRBV6-2 or TRBV6-3 and TRBJ1-5, with 9 bases identical to TRBD1. The CDR3 contains 18 residues. CDR1 MNHEY and CDR2 SVGEGT come from the germline V gene. The J segment lost 0 bases and the V segment lost 1 base, leaving 7 bases of the junction unmatched.

The rearrangement links TRBV19 to TRBJ1-1; 7 nucleotides align to TRBD1. Trimming cost V 10 bases and J 4 bases; bases outside gene matches: 6. This CDR3 spans 12 amino acids. Germline V gene lookup returns CDR1 LNHDA and CDR2 SQIVND (reference sequence). For the CDR3, the DNA is TGTGCCACCCGACAGGGAGGCACTGAAGCTTTCTTT. This encodes CATRQGGTEAFF.